The clone carrying this T cell receptor beta chain was counted ten times or more. Antigen: not known. The data were taken from a study of breast tumors, draining lymph nodes, adjacent tissues. Study-level results: Most tumor T cells seemingly derive from lymph node, then expand in tumor. That most tumor T cells come from lymph nodes remained unproven. Compared with basal-like, luminal-like tumors shared significantly more repertoire with nontumor tissue. Tumors had less TCR diversity than lymph nodes, more than nontumor tissue.

Each CDR3 protein is one row after TCRdb ran MiXCR on the multiplex PCR reads. The profile covers some 25,000 distinct CDR3 sequences, with roughly a quarter appearing a single time and roughly 13% taken by the ten largest. Germline V gives CDR1 MNHEY, CDR2 SVGEGT. This CDR3 spans 15 amino acids. V was clipped by 6 bases and J by 8 bases; unmatched bases: 8. This chain connects TRBV6-2 or TRBV6-3 to TRBJ2-1, with 12 positions matching TRBD2. The source is a female donor with breast cancer. Some clones in this sample may be carry-over from other donors' samples. Sequencing was performed on breast tumor tissue. This CDR3 reads CASREKLAGGYEQFF. Here the CDR3 DNA reads TGTGCCAGCAGGGAAAAGCTAGCGGGAGGGTATGAGCAGTTCTTC.